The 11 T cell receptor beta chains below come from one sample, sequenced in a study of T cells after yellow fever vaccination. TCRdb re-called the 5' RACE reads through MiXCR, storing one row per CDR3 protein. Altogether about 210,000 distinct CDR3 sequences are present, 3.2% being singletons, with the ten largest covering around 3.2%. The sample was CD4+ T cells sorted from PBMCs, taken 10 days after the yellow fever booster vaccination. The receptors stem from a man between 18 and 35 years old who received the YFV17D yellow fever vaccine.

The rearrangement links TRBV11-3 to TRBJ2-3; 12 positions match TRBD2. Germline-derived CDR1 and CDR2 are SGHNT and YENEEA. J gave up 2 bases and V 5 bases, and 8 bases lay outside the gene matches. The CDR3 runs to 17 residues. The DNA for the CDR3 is TGTGCCAGCAGCCCGCTAGCGGGGGGGCCCGACACAGATACGCAGTATTTT. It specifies CASSPLAGGPDTDTQYF.

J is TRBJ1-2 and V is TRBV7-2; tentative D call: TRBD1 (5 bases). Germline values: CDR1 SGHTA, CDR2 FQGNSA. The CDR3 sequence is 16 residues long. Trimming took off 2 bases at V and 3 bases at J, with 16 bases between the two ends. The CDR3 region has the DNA TGTGCCAGCAGCTTAAGCGGGACGGATTATTACTATGGCTACACCTTC. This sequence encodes CASSLSGTDYYYGYTF. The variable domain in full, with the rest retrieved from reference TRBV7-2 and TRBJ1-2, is GAGVSQSPSNKVTEKGKDVELRCDPISGHTALYWYRQSLGQGLEFLIYFQGNSAPDKSGLPSDRFSAERTGGSVSTLTIQRTQQEDSAVYLCASSLSGTDYYYGYTFGSGTRLTVV.

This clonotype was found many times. CDR3 loop: CASSFSPHTSSTDTQYF. The CDR3 nucleotides read TGCGCCAGCAGCTTCTCCCCGCATACCTCTAGCACAGATACGCAGTATTTT. The chain couples TRBV5-1 to TRBJ2-3; D not resolved. Per the germline V gene, CDR1 is SGHRS and CDR2 is YFSETQ. The CDR3 is 17 amino acids. V lost 2 bases and J 0 bases, leaving 16 bases between the germline ends.

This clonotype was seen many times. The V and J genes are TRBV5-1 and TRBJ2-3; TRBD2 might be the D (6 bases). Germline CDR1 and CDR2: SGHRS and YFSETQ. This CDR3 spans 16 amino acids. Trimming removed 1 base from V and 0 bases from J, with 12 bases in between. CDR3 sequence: CASSLLPSVSTDTQYF. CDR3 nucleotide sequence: TGCGCCAGCAGCTTGTTGCCTAGCGTGAGCACAGATACGCAGTATTTT.

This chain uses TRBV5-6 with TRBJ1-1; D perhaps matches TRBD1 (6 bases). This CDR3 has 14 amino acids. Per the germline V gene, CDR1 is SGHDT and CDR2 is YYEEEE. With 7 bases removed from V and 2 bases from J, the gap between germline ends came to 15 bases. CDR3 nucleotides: TGTGCCAGCCGCAAGGGGGGCTTTAACACTGAAGCTTTCTTT. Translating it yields CASRKGGFNTEAFF.

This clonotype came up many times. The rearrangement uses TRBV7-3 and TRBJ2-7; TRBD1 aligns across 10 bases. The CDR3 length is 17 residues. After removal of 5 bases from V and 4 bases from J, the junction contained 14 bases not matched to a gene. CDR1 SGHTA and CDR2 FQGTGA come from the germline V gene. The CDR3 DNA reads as TGTGCCAGCAGCCGAGATGGAGGACAGGGGGTTTCATACGAGCAGTACTTC. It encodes CASSRDGGQGVSYEQYF.

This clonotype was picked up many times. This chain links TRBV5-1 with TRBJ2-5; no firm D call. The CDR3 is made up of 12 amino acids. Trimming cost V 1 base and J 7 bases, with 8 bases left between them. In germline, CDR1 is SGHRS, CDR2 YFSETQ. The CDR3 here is CASSLFSGTQYF. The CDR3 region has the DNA TGCGCCAGCAGCTTGTTTTCGGGGACCCAGTACTTC.

The CDR3 protein is CASSLVRGTDTQYF. The CDR3 DNA sequence: TGTGCCAGCAGCTTAGTGCGGGGTACAGATACGCAGTATTTT. The chain employs TRBV7-2 and TRBJ2-3; possibly TRBD2 for D (6 bases). The CDR3 extends over 14 amino acids. Trimming cost V 1 base and J 3 bases, with 8 bases left between them. From germline, CDR1 is SGHTA and CDR2 FQGNSA.

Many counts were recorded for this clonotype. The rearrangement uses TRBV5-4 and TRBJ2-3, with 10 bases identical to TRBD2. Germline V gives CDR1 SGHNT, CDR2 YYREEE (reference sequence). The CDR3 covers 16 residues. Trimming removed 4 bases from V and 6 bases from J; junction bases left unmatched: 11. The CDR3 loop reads CASSLRTSGYMDTQYF. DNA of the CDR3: TGTGCCAGCAGCCTACGGACTAGCGGTTATATGGATACGCAGTATTTT.

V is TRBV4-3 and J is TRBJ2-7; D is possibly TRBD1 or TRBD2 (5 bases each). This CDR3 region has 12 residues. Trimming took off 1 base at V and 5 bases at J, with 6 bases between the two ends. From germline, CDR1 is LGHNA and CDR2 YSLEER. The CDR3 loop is CASSQGGDEQYF. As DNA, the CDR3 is TGCGCCAGCAGCCAAGGAGGGGACGAGCAGTACTTC.

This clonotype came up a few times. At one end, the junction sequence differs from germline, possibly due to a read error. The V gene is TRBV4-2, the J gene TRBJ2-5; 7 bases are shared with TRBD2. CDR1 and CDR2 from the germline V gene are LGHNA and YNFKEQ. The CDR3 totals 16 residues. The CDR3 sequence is CASSKDPGLTQETQYF. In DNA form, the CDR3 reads TGTGCCAGCAGCAAAGACCCGGGACTAACTCAAGAGACCCAGTACTTC.